Below are 5 T cell receptor beta chains sequenced from a single sample in a study of blood T cell repertoires in COVID-19. Libraries were prepared by immunoSEQ multiplex PCR; TCRdb keeps only in-frame clonotypes and omits some of them. The repertoire includes roughly 140,000 clones, roughly nine tenths of them detected once, and 15% sits in the top ten. Sequences were obtained from peripheral blood. The receptors originated from a woman aged 40 to 50 with acute or convalescent COVID-19.

In nucleotides, the CDR3 is TGTGCCAGCAGTAGCCCCAAGTTTAGCAATCAGCCCCAGCATTTT. Amino acid sequence: CASSSPKFSNQPQHF. This sequence joins TRBV6-2 or TRBV6-3 and TRBJ1-5; D not resolved. V was shortened by 5 bases and J by 0 bases, with 11 bases between the two germline ends. This CDR3 has 15 amino acids. Germline CDR1 reads MNHEY; CDR2 reads SVGEGT.

The chain has TRBV5-1 and TRBJ2-1; 8 bases match TRBD2. V dropped 2 bases and J dropped 6; count of bases not matched to a gene: 7. The CDR3 totals 15 residues. The germline V gene encodes CDR1 SGHRS and CDR2 YFSETQ. CDR3 DNA sequence: TGCGCCAGCAGCTTAGGTCGGGAGGGGATCAATGAGCAGTTCTTC. This sequence encodes CASSLGREGINEQFF.

CDR3 in DNA: TGTGCCAGCAACTCAGGGGGCACCGGGGAGCTGTTTTTT. Encoded protein: CASNSGGTGELFF. This chain uses TRBV2 with TRBJ2-2; 7 nucleotides align to TRBD1. The CDR3 is 13 amino acids. Germline CDR1 and CDR2: SNHLY and FYNNEI. V dropped 7 bases and J dropped 4; count of bases not matched to a gene: 3.

This sequence joins TRBV27 and TRBJ1-4, with 9 bases fitting TRBD1. This CDR3 is built from 16 residues. The J segment lost 4 bases and the V segment lost 8 bases, leaving 11 bases of the junction unmatched. Germline-derived CDR1 and CDR2 are MNHEY and SMNVEV (reference sequence). The CDR3 protein is CASPTLGTGHNEKLFF. CDR3 sequence (DNA): TGTGCCAGCCCTACGCTCGGGACAGGGCATAATGAAAAACTGTTTTTT.

As concerns this clone: This CDR3 is also generated by other DNA sequences in the sample. The CDR3 loop reads CASRYRGLNQPQHF. In DNA form, the CDR3 reads TGTGCCAGCAGGTACAGGGGGCTCAATCAGCCCCAGCATTTT. The chain links TRBV2 to TRBJ1-5, with TRBD1 matching 9 bases. The CDR3 sequence is 14 residues long. V gave up 6 bases and J gave up 3 bases; unmatched junction bases: 3. Germline V gene lookup returns CDR1 SNHLY and CDR2 FYNNEI.